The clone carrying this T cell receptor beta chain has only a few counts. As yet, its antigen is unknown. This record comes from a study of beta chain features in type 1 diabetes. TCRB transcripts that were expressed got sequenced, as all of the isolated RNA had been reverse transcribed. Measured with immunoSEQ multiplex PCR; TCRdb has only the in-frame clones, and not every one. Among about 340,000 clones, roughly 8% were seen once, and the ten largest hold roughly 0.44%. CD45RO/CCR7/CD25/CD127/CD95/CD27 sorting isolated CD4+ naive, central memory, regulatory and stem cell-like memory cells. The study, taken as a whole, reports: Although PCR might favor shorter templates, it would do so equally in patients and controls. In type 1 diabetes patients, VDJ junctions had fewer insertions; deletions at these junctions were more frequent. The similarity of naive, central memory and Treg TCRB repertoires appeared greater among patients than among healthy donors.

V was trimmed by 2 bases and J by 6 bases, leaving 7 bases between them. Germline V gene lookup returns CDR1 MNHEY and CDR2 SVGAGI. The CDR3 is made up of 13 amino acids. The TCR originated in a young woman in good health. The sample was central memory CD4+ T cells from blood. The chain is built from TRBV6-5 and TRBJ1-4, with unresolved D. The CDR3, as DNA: TGTGCCAGCAGTTACAGGGAGTATGAAAAACTGTTTTTT. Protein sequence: CASSYREYEKLFF.